One and the same sample provided the 22 T cell receptor beta chains below, sequenced in a study of T cells in Graves' hyperthyroidism and ophthalmopathy. Amplified TCR beta CDR3 regions derived from RNA transcripts. When the TCR CDR3 underwent first-round RT-PCR, the HTBI primer set was used. MiXCR was run by TCRdb on the multiplex PCR reads, yielding one entry per CDR3 protein. This sample carries roughly 300,000 distinct CDR3 sequences, 20% to 25% of them seen once, and the ten largest clones take 25% to 30%. The specimen was blood. These receptors were obtained from a man aged 40-50 years with Graves' hyperthyroidism that later progressed to Graves' ophthalmopathy.

There are many counts of this clonotype. This rearrangement joins TRBV7-9 to TRBJ1-1; D call uncertain. This CDR3 is built from 11 residues. From germline, CDR1 is SEHNR and CDR2 FQNEAQ (reference sequence). The V gene lost 8 bases and the J gene lost 8 bases, with 12 bases spanning the gap. In DNA form, the CDR3 reads TGTGCCAGCGGGCCGGTCAGAGAAGCTTTCTTT. Amino acids: CASGPVREAFF.

The rearrangement joins TRBV20-1 to TRBJ2-2; 7 nucleotides line up with TRBD2. CDR1 and CDR2 (germline): DFQATT, SNEGSKA (reference sequence). This CDR3 has 15 amino acids. V was clipped by 3 bases and J by 5 bases; unmatched bases: 9. The CDR3 here is CSASLWEGLTGELFF. Here the CDR3 DNA reads TGCAGTGCTAGTTTATGGGAGGGCCTAACCGGGGAGCTGTTTTTT.

This rearrangement joins TRBV6-1 to TRBJ2-5; D is uncertain. The germline V gene has CDR1 MNHNS and CDR2 SASEGT. This CDR3 has 11 residues. The germline V and J ends were trimmed by 2 bases and 6 bases, with 4 bases remaining between them. CDR3 sequence (DNA): TGTGCCAGCAGTGAAAGGAAGACCCAGTACTTC. Translating gives CASSERKTQYF.

This clonotype occurred many times. The chain employs TRBV12-3 or TRBV12-4 and TRBJ1-2; unclear D gene. The CDR3 spans 12 residues. The V gene lost 7 bases and the J gene lost 5 bases, with 11 bases spanning the gap. The CDR3 DNA reads as TGTGCCAGCAAGGGCCTCATTTATGGCTACACCTTC. Translated, it gives CASKGLIYGYTF.

The V call is TRBV27, the J call TRBJ1-1, with D hard to call. The CDR3 loop spans 14 amino acids. Germline CDR1 and CDR2: MNHEY and SMNVEV (reference sequence). Trimming left V 7 bases short and J 1 base short, with 13 bases between. The CDR3, as DNA: TGTGCCAGCACCACTCCCGGGTCGAACACTGAAGCTTTCTTT. The encoded protein is CASTTPGSNTEAFF.

This clonotype was seen only a few times. The rearrangement joins TRBV7-2 to TRBJ1-1, with D perhaps matching TRBD1 (5 bases). Germline CDR1 and CDR2: SGHTA and FQGNSA. Trimming took 5 bases from V and 11 from J, leaving 21 bases between them. The CDR3 contains 14 residues. The CDR3 DNA reads as TGTGCCAGCAGCGGAGGGTGGGGGAAGGTACCCGCTTTCTTT. This translates into CASSGGWGKVPAFF. The full variable domain, its missing parts supplied by reference TRBV7-2 and TRBJ1-1, is GAGVSQSPSNKVTEKGKDVELRCDPISGHTALYWYRQSLGQGLEFLIYFQGNSAPDKSGLPSDRFSAERTGGSVSTLTIQRTQQEDSAVYLCASSGGWGKVPAFFGQGTRLTVV.

Many counts were recorded for this clonotype. The J gene is TRBJ2-7, the V gene TRBV24-1, with D unresolved. Germline assignment: CDR1 KGHDR and CDR2 SFDVKD. Trimming removed 2 bases at V and 3 bases at J, with 7 bases between. This CDR3 is built from 13 residues. The CDR3 here is CATSDSPGYEQYF. The CDR3 DNA is TGTGCCACCAGTGATTCACCGGGCTACGAGCAGTACTTC.

The rearrangement uses TRBV7-8 and TRBJ1-5; TRBD1 matches at 9 bases. J was trimmed by 3 bases and V by 6 bases; bases with no gene match: 9. Germline lookup yields CDR1 SGHVS and CDR2 FQNEAQ. The CDR3 covers 16 residues. CDR3 nucleotides: TGTGCCAGCAGTCCGATCGACAGGGGGTACAATCAGCCCCAGCATTTT. Amino acids: CASSPIDRGYNQPQHF.

This clonotype was found many times. The chain couples TRBV7-2 to TRBJ2-5, with D hard to call. CDR3 size: 14 residues. Deletions cut 3 bases from V and 4 bases from J, with 12 bases between. Germline assignment: CDR1 SGHTA and CDR2 FQGNSA. DNA for the CDR3: TGTGCCAGCAGCTTTTTCCGTTTCGGAGAGACCCAGTACTTC. It specifies CASSFFRFGETQYF.

The table lists this clonotype with a count of one. This chain links TRBV5-1 with TRBJ2-7; 10 nucleotides match TRBD2. The germline CDR1 and CDR2 sequences are SGHRS and YFSETQ. This CDR3 is 16 amino acids long. The V gene end was trimmed by 0 bases and the J gene end by 2 bases; junction bases not matched to a gene: 5. The CDR3, as DNA: TGCGCCAGCAGCTTGGTTTGGACTAGCGGCGCCTACGAGCAGTACTTC. Its protein is CASSLVWTSGAYEQYF.

This clonotype occurred many times. This chain connects TRBV2 to TRBJ1-5; D is unclear. V lost 4 bases and J lost 3, with 4 bases in between. Germline V CDR1 and CDR2: SNHLY, FYNNEI. This CDR3 spans 12 amino acids. CDR3 sequence: CASSGINQPQHF. In nucleotides, the CDR3 is TGTGCCAGCAGTGGGATCAATCAGCCCCAGCATTTT.

This clonotype was seen many times. The chain joins TRBV6-5 to TRBJ1-1, with a possible D match to TRBD1 (5 bases). Looked up from germline, CDR1 is MNHEY and CDR2 is SVGAGI. The CDR3 runs 14 residues. Between the trimmed V and J ends, which lost 6 bases and 3 bases, there was a span of 14 bases. The CDR3: CASRRGGWDTEAFF. DNA of the CDR3: TGTGCCAGCAGGAGGGGAGGGTGGGACACTGAAGCTTTCTTT.

This clonotype showed up many times. The chain has TRBV6-5 and TRBJ2-7; D uncertain. Germline CDR1 and CDR2: MNHEY and SVGAGI. CDR3 length: 11 residues. Trimming pared 7 bases from V and 2 bases from J, leaving 6 bases between. For the CDR3, the DNA is TGTGCCAGCACGTTTGCCTACGAGCAGTACTTC. Its protein is CASTFAYEQYF.

This clonotype was recorded many times. This chain joins TRBV20-1 and TRBJ1-2; TRBD1 is a possible D gene (6 bases). Trimming cost V 6 bases and J 8 bases, with 25 bases left between them. The CDR3 is 15 residues long. The V gene's germline CDR1 is DFQATT and CDR2 SNEGSKA (reference sequence). The CDR3 region is CSAHKTTGQADGYTF. The CDR3 nucleotides are TGCAGTGCCCACAAAACGACAGGCCAGGCGGACGGCTACACCTTC.

This clonotype has at least ten counts. V and J are TRBV19 and TRBJ1-1; 9 positions agree with TRBD1. This CDR3 is 14 amino acids long. V lost 9 bases and J lost 10; bases outside the gene matches: 15. Looked up from germline, CDR1 is LNHDA and CDR2 is SQIVND (reference sequence). CDR3 residues: CASRRTGAQVGAFF. The CDR3 region has the DNA TGTGCCAGCAGACGGACAGGGGCCCAGGTTGGAGCTTTCTTT.

Many counts were recorded for this clonotype. The V call is TRBV12-3 or TRBV12-4, the J call TRBJ1-6, with D hard to call. The CDR3 runs to 14 residues. Trimming took 5 bases from V and 9 from J, leaving 14 bases between them. Here the CDR3 DNA reads TGTGCCAGCAGTCCCGGACGACTGGGTTCACCCCTCCACTTT. It specifies CASSPGRLGSPLHF.

J is TRBJ2-7 and V is TRBV12-5; D is unclear. V was shortened by 1 base and J by 3 bases, with 13 bases between the two germline ends. This CDR3 region has 15 residues. CDR1 and CDR2 (germline): LGHNT, FRNRAP. In nucleotides, the CDR3 is TGTGCTAGTGGTTTGGACCCGAGGCAAGACTACGAGCAGTACTTC. It encodes CASGLDPRQDYEQYF.

This clonotype appeared once. The chain combines TRBV12-3 or TRBV12-4 with TRBJ2-5; D is uncertain. This CDR3 has 14 residues. Trimming removed 3 bases from V and 1 base from J, with 9 bases in between. CDR3 DNA sequence: TGTGCCAGCAGTTTCCCCGACACCCAAGAGACCCAGTACTTC. Its translation is CASSFPDTQETQYF.

This chain connects TRBV2 to TRBJ2-5, with D possibly being TRBD1 (5 bases). The CDR3 covers 13 residues. The V gene lost 6 bases and the J gene lost 5 bases, with 13 bases spanning the gap. CDR1 and CDR2 (germline): SNHLY, FYNNEI. CDR3 loop: CASSKDIRETQYF. DNA of the CDR3: TGTGCCAGCAGCAAGGACATCAGGGAGACCCAGTACTTC.

This clonotype was counted at least ten times. The gene calls are TRBV6-1 and TRBJ1-2; D gene ambiguous. Trimming removed 2 bases from V and 8 bases from J, with 6 bases in between. This CDR3 has 11 residues. CDR1 and CDR2 from the germline V gene are MNHNS and SASEGT. The CDR3 DNA is TGTGCCAGCAGTGAATTATCGGGCTACACCTTC. Amino acids: CASSELSGYTF.

This chain connects TRBV11-3 to TRBJ1-2, with TRBD1 matching over 7 bases. Unmatched junction bases numbered 5, after V lost 0 bases and J lost 10 bases. The germline V gene has CDR1 SGHNT and CDR2 YENEEA. The length of the CDR3 is 13 residues. The CDR3 region is CASSLDQGDDYTF. The CDR3 region has the DNA TGTGCCAGCAGCTTAGATCAGGGGGATGACTACACCTTC.

This clonotype was counted at least ten times. The chain joins TRBV7-3 to TRBJ1-1; no reliable D call. The CDR3 spans 14 residues. Germline V gene sequence: CDR1 SGHTA, CDR2 FQGTGA. V dropped 0 bases and J dropped 0 bases, with 5 bases sitting between them. In DNA, the CDR3 is TGTGCCAGCAGCTTAACCCCTCTGAACACTGAAGCTTTCTTT. Translated, it gives CASSLTPLNTEAFF.